A single sample is the source of the 18 T cell receptor beta chains below, sequenced in a study of glioma-infiltrating T cells. Amplification of TCR alpha and beta CDR3 regions from RNA used iRepertoire nested multiplex PCR. Via MiXCR, TCRdb re-called the multiplex PCR reads, giving one row per CDR3 protein. In the table there are fewer than 500,000 distinct CDR3 sequences, less than 50% of which are singletons. The sequenced sample was glioma tissue, nonneoplastic brain tissue, or PBMCs (not recorded which). The receptors were sampled from a human donor with low-grade glioma or glioblastoma, undergoing nonglioma brain surgery, or in good health (not recorded which).

The CDR3 sequence: CASSFPFRDRAGSNQPQHF. The CDR3 DNA reads as TGTGCCAGCAGTTTCCCCTTCCGGGACAGGGCCGGTAGCAATCAGCCCCAGCATTTT. The chain combines TRBV6-5 with TRBJ1-5; 9 bases line up with TRBD1. Germline V gene sequence: CDR1 MNHEY, CDR2 SVGAGI. After removal of 4 bases from V and 0 bases from J, the junction contained 13 bases not matched to a gene. The CDR3 length is 19 residues.

This clonotype was recorded a few times. V gene TRBV20-1 combines with J gene TRBJ1-2, with 8 positions matching TRBD1. This CDR3 contains 12 residues. With 6 bases clipped from V and 5 bases from J, the junction kept 5 bases outside the gene matches. CDR1 and CDR2 (germline): DFQATT, SNEGSKA (reference sequence). CDR3 residues: CSASTGAYGYTF. The DNA for the CDR3 is TGCAGTGCCTCGACAGGGGCTTATGGCTACACCTTC.

The table lists this clonotype with many counts. The chain couples TRBV25-1 to TRBJ1-1; D uncertain. V lost 6 bases, J lost 2 bases, and 13 bases lay in between. This CDR3 is built from 14 residues. Germline loops: CDR1 MGHDK, CDR2 SYGVNS. The CDR3 spells CASSAQVTNTEAFF. DNA of the CDR3: TGTGCCAGCAGCGCCCAGGTAACCAACACTGAAGCTTTCTTT.

The rearrangement links TRBV28 to TRBJ2-3, with D unresolved. The germline CDR1 and CDR2 sequences are MDHEN and SYDVKM. Trimming stripped 1 base from V and 0 bases from J, with 17 bases between. The CDR3 loop spans 18 amino acids. The CDR3 spells CASSLSPYMRGSTDTQYF. DNA for the CDR3: TGTGCCAGCAGTTTATCCCCCTACATGCGTGGCAGCACAGATACGCAGTATTTT.

The table lists this clonotype with many counts. The chain links TRBV7-9 to TRBJ2-7; D might be TRBD1 (5 bases). CDR1 is SEHNR, CDR2 FQNEAQ, per germline (reference sequence). The CDR3 is 15 amino acids. Between the trimmed V and J ends, which lost 5 bases and 0 bases, there was a span of 14 bases. The CDR3 is CASSPPGPVSYEQYF. DNA for the CDR3: TGTGCCAGCAGCCCCCCAGGGCCAGTCTCCTACGAGCAGTACTTC.

The V and J genes are TRBV12-3 or TRBV12-4 and TRBJ1-2, with TRBD1 matching 7 bases. V was clipped by 6 bases and J by 1 base; unmatched bases: 5. CDR3 length: 14 amino acids. Here the CDR3 reads CASSPAGGNYGYTF. The CDR3 DNA reads TGTGCCAGCAGCCCAGCAGGGGGTAACTATGGCTACACCTTC.

As regards this clonotype: Just one base apart from a much larger clone, this may be a read error. CDR3 residues: CAGSPGQGNEQFF. In nucleotides, the CDR3 is TGTGCCGGCAGTCCGGGACAGGGAAATGAGCAGTTCTTC. This chain connects TRBV24-1 to TRBJ2-1; 9 nucleotides match TRBD1. The germline V gene has CDR1 KGHDR and CDR2 SFDVKD. V trimming: 12 bases; J trimming: 7 bases; junction bases outside the gene matches: 9. There are 13 residues in the CDR3.

This clonotype was counted at least ten times. J is TRBJ2-7 and V is TRBV6-2 or TRBV6-3; D is unresolved. Trimming removed 2 bases at V and 1 base at J, with 9 bases between. Germline V gene data show CDR1 as MNHEY and CDR2 as SVGEGT. The CDR3 spans 14 residues. This chain's CDR3 is CASSYRADSYEQYF. The CDR3 DNA is TGTGCCAGCAGTTACCGGGCCGATTCCTACGAGCAGTACTTC.

Concerning this clonotype: This may be a read error, as it is one base from a much larger clone. The CDR3 end shows no conserved phenylalanine or tryptophan, and so a read error is likely. The gene calls are TRBV20-1 and TRBJ1-1; a weak D match, TRBD1 (6 bases). The CDR3 consists of 14 residues. Trimming removed 6 bases from V and 2 bases from J, with 16 bases in between. The germline gives CDR1 DFQATT, CDR2 SNEGSKA (reference sequence). The CDR3 is CSAARGGSNTEAFL. DNA for the CDR3: TGCAGTGCCGCACGAGGGGGGTCAAACACTGAAGCTTTCCTT.

This clonotype was detected ten times or more. The chain recombines TRBV6-2 or TRBV6-3 with TRBJ2-1, with 8 positions matching TRBD2. The J segment lost 8 bases and the V segment lost 6 bases, leaving 9 bases of the junction unmatched. The germline gives CDR1 MNHEY, CDR2 SVGEGT. The CDR3 is made up of 14 amino acids. CDR3 bases: TGTGCCAGCAGCCGAGCGGGAGAAACGGATGAGCAGTTCTTC. As protein: CASSRAGETDEQFF.

The chain links TRBV3-1 to TRBJ2-2; D unresolved. Between the trimmed V and J ends, which lost 6 bases and 4 bases, there was a span of 15 bases. Germline V gene sequence: CDR1 LGHDT, CDR2 YNNKEL (reference sequence). The CDR3 length is 15 residues. CDR3 region: CASSPSGRSTGELFF. CDR3 nucleotides: TGTGCCAGCAGTCCCTCTGGCCGGAGCACCGGGGAGCTGTTTTTT.

As regards this clonotype: An end of the junction does not agree with germline; a read error may underlie this. V and J are TRBV7-6 and TRBJ2-7; unclear D gene. CDR3 size: 14 residues. The V gene's germline CDR1 is SGHVS and CDR2 FNYEAQ. In DNA, the CDR3 is TGTGCTAGCAGCTTAGTTCGTCAGTACTACGAGCAGTACTTC. This sequence encodes CASSLVRQYYEQYF.

A note on this clonotype: A read error is possible here, since a much larger clone lies one base away. This chain uses TRBV27 with TRBJ1-1; D is possibly TRBD1 (5 bases). The CDR3 sequence is 12 residues long. CDR1 and CDR2 (germline): MNHEY, SMNVEV (reference sequence). The CDR3 coding sequence is TGTGCCATCAGTGAAACAGGCCAAATGGCTTTCTTT. It is translated as CAISETGQMAFF.

The rearrangement links TRBV12-3 or TRBV12-4 to TRBJ2-3; TRBD1 might be the D (5 bases). The CDR3 length is 10 residues. Trimming left V 6 bases short and J 7 bases short, with 5 bases between. This CDR3 reads CASRGHTQYF. In nucleotides, the CDR3 is TGTGCCAGCAGGGGGCATACGCAGTATTTT.

The chain uses TRBV6-1 and TRBJ2-5; 11 bases match TRBD1. CDR1 and CDR2 from the germline V gene are MNHNS and SASEGT. The CDR3 is 16 residues long. Trimming at V came to 10 bases and at J to 4 bases, leaving 14 bases not matched to a gene. CDR3 DNA sequence: TGTGCCATCGATTCTAAGACCGGGACAGGGGGAGAGACCCAGTACTTC. Protein sequence: CAIDSKTGTGGETQYF.

A word on this clonotype: At one end, the junction sequence differs from germline, possibly due to a read error. The CDR3 DNA is TGTGCCAGCAGCCCCGGGGGGGGCAACGGGGAGCTGCTTTTT. This translates into CASSPGGGNGELLF. The chain recombines TRBV6-2 or TRBV6-3 with TRBJ2-2, with 8 positions matching TRBD2. The CDR3 totals 14 residues. Germline V gives CDR1 MNHEY, CDR2 SVGEGT.

Comments on this clonotype: With a much larger clone just one base away, this may be a read error. The rearrangement links TRBV6-2 or TRBV6-3 to TRBJ2-7; no clear D gene. Trimming pared 6 bases from V and 7 bases from J, leaving 13 bases between. Germline assignment: CDR1 MNHEY and CDR2 SVGEGT. This CDR3 comprises 12 residues. CDR3: CASSDPVNEQYF. The CDR3, as DNA: TGTGCCAGCAGCGACCCCGTCAATGAGCAGTACTTC.

This clonotype has just a few counts. The chain recombines TRBV20-1 with TRBJ1-2, with 7 positions matching TRBD1. The CDR3 is 13 residues long. Germline CDR1 is DFQATT and CDR2 is SNEGSKA (reference sequence). The junction had 4 bases not matched to a gene; V was cut back by 4 bases and J by 2 bases. CDR3 nucleotides: TGCAGTGCTATAGACAGGGACAACTATGGCTACACCTTC. Translated, it gives CSAIDRDNYGYTF.